A single sample is the source of the 11 T cell receptor beta chains below, sequenced in a study of cytomegalovirus exposure and HLA in healthy donors. Primers included in the PCR were 60 Vbeta and 13 Jbeta primers. TCRdb's copy holds only in-frame clones and misses some; the assay was immunoSEQ multiplex PCR. The data contain approximately 190,000 clones, 81% of them singletons. The sample taken for sequencing was PBMCs. The receptors were gathered from a man aged 45-65 years in good health and CMV-seronegative.

This clone occurred a few times. Here the CDR3 reads CASSQASGGEETQYF. DNA for the CDR3: TGTGCCAGCAGCCAAGCAAGCGGGGGGGAAGAGACCCAGTACTTC. The chain carries TRBV4-2 and TRBJ2-5; the match to TRBD2 covers 10 bases. This CDR3 is built from 15 residues. V lost 1 base and J lost 3; bases outside the gene matches: 2. Per germline, CDR1 LGHNA and CDR2 YNFKEQ.

The chain recombines TRBV13 with TRBJ2-3, with D maybe TRBD1 (5 bases). This CDR3 is built from 13 residues. Trimming took off 5 bases at V and 6 bases at J, with 12 bases between the two ends. In germline, CDR1 is PRHDT, CDR2 FYEKMQ (reference sequence). CDR3: CASSPRPGDTQYF. As DNA, the CDR3 is TGTGCCAGCAGCCCGCGACCAGGGGATACGCAGTATTTT.

The chain joins TRBV5-1 to TRBJ1-6, with D possibly being TRBD1 (6 bases). The germline V and J ends were trimmed by 10 bases and 0 bases, with 17 bases remaining between them. The CDR3 covers 16 residues. Germline-derived CDR1 and CDR2 are SGHRS and YFSETQ. The CDR3 spells CAPGTSISSYNSPLHF. CDR3 sequence (DNA): TGCGCCCCCGGGACATCGATCAGCTCCTATAATTCACCCCTCCACTTT.

The rearrangement links TRBV19 to TRBJ1-5, with 8 bases aligning to TRBD1. Germline CDR1 LNHDA, CDR2 SQIVND (reference sequence). This CDR3 spans 14 amino acids. V was pared by 7 bases and J by 10 bases, with 12 bases of the junction left unmatched. The CDR3 DNA sequence: TGTGCCAGTACCGGCAGGCAGGGGGCCCAACCCCAGCATTTT. Protein: CASTGRQGAQPQHF.

The chain links TRBV5-6 to TRBJ2-2, with TRBD1 as a possible D gene (5 bases). The V and J ends lost 4 bases and 0 bases respectively, with 13 bases between them. This CDR3 region has 16 residues. Germline V gene lookup returns CDR1 SGHDT and CDR2 YYEEEE. This CDR3 is CASSPEDSSNTGELFF. The CDR3 bases are TGTGCCAGCAGCCCGGAAGACAGCTCGAACACCGGGGAGCTGTTTTTT.

V is TRBV18 and J is TRBJ2-3; D unclear. Trimming pared 6 bases from V and 6 bases from J, leaving 7 bases between. Looked up from germline, CDR1 is KGHSH and CDR2 is LQKENI. The CDR3 runs 11 residues. CDR3 sequence: CASSFQDTQYF. The CDR3 DNA sequence: TGTGCCAGCTCCTTTCAGGATACGCAGTATTTT.

The chain links TRBV27 to TRBJ2-5; 8 bases are a match to TRBD1. The end of the DNA fits TRBJ2-7 better, so the J call may be wrong. Germline values: CDR1 MNHEY, CDR2 SMNVEV (reference sequence). There are 13 residues in the CDR3. In nucleotides, the CDR3 is TGTGCCAGCAGTGTGGACAGGGCCTACGAGCAGTACTTC. It is translated as CASSVDRAYEQYF.

With respect to this clone: At one end the junction does not follow the germline gene, possibly because of a read error. The chain joins TRBV2 to TRBJ1-1, with 12 positions matching TRBD1. CDR1 SNHLY and CDR2 FYNNEI come from the germline V gene. The CDR3 has 15 residues. The CDR3 coding sequence is TGTGCCAGCAGTTATATTACCGGGACAGGGGGCATGGTCCCTTTT. Protein sequence: CASSYITGTGGMVPF.

J is TRBJ2-4 and V is TRBV4-2; maybe TRBD2 (6 bases). This CDR3 comprises 14 residues. Per germline, CDR1 LGHNA and CDR2 YNFKEQ. Trimming took off 4 bases at V and 3 bases at J, with 10 bases between the two ends. Here the CDR3 reads CASSLPGDKNIQYF. CDR3 bases: TGTGCCAGCAGCCTGCCGGGGGACAAAAACATTCAGTACTTC.

V is TRBV6-5 and J is TRBJ1-2; D is ambiguous. Germline CDR1 reads MNHEY; CDR2 reads SVGAGI. V lost 0 bases and J 1 base, leaving 9 bases between the germline ends. This CDR3 contains 15 residues. The DNA of the CDR3 is TGTGCCAGCAGTTACTCGAGCGGAATTAACTATGGCTACACCTTC. This gives the protein CASSYSSGINYGYTF.

This clone has a single count. This sequence joins TRBV5-1 and TRBJ2-7; 9 nucleotides line up with TRBD1. The trim removed 0 bases at V and 3 bases at J, leaving 4 bases unmatched. CDR3 size: 15 residues. CDR1 and CDR2 (germline): SGHRS, YFSETQ. The CDR3 DNA follows: TGCGCCAGCAGCTTGGTACAGGGGGCAAACTACGAGCAGTACTTC. Encoded protein: CASSLVQGANYEQYF.